This T cell receptor (beta chain) is from a study of T-cell memory formation after mild COVID-19. Germline CDR1 and CDR2: DFQATT and SNEGSKA (reference sequence). CDR3 length: 16 residues. With V trimmed by 0 bases and J by 3 bases, 7 bases remained unmatched. In this sample, this clonotype turned up a few times. The antigen remains unidentified. From the 5' RACE reads, TCRdb called clonotypes with MiXCR, one entry per CDR3 protein. The profile shows more than 250,000 distinct CDR3 sequences, 16% of them singletons. Broader study findings: The authors did not confirm SARS-CoV-2 specificity of second-wave clones peaking day 37.

The V gene is TRBV20-1, the J gene TRBJ1-5, with 8 nucleotides matching TRBD1. Sequences were obtained from PBMCs or a T cell subset sorted from them (not recorded which). The origin of this receptor is a man aged 18 to 29 who had mild COVID-19 (a few samples of this study predate the infection). Cell type and time point are not known. The chain's CDR3 is CSARDWEGQANQPQHF. CDR3 sequence (DNA): TGCAGTGCTAGAGATTGGGAGGGACAGGCCAATCAGCCCCAGCATTTT.